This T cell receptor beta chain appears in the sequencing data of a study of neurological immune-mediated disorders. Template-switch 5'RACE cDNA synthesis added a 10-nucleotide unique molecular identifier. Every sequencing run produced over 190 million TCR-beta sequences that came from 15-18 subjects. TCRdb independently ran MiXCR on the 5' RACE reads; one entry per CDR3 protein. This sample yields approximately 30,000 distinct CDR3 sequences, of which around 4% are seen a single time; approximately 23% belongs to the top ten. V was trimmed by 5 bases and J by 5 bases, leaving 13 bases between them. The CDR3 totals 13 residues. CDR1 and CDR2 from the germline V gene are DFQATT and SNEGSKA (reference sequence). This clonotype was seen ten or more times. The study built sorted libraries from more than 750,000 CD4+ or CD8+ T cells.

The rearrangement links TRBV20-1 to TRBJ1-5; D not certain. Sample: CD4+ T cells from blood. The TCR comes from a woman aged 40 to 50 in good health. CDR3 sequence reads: CSAVRDPDQPQHF. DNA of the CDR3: TGCAGTGCTGTCCGGGATCCTGATCAGCCCCAGCATTTT.